These 30 T cell receptor beta chains came from one sample sequenced in a study of molecular identifiers for immune sequencing clone quantification. TCRdb re-analysed the PCR reads in MiXCR, keeping a single row per CDR3 protein. The data contain about 320,000 distinct CDR3 sequences, 20% to 25% of them singletons. The specimen was naive CD8+ T cells from blood, with Jurkat cell RNA spiked in. This sample's subset: FACS-sorted CD8+CD4-CCR7+CD45RA+ naive T cells. These receptors were taken from a human donor in good health. Some libraries in this study had Jurkat cell RNA spiked in.

With respect to this clonotype: This may be a read error: a much more frequent sequence differs by one nucleotide. The chain links TRBV2 to TRBJ2-1, with a tentative D call TRBD2 (6 bases). Germline-derived CDR1 and CDR2 are SNHLY and FYNNEI. This CDR3 is built from 12 residues. CDR3 in DNA: TGTGCCGGCAGTGATGGACTATTTCGCCCGTTCTTC. Its protein is CAGSDGLFRPFF. Full variable domain (remainder filled in from reference TRBV2 and TRBJ2-1): EPEVTQTPSHQVTQMGQEVILRCVPISNHLYFYWYRQILGQKVEFLVSFYNNEISEKSEIFDDQFSVERPDGSNFTLKIRSTKLEDSAMYFCAGSDGLFRPFFGPGTRLTVL.

The chain couples TRBV4-3 to TRBJ2-1; 10 bases fit TRBD2. Germline CDR1 reads LGHNA; CDR2 reads YSLEER. J lost 5 bases, V lost 0 bases, and 7 bases had no gene match. This CDR3 is built from 17 residues. CDR3 in amino acids: CASSQDLPAGGHNEQFF. In nucleotides, the CDR3 is TGCGCCAGCAGCCAAGATCTTCCAGCGGGAGGGCACAATGAGCAGTTCTTC.

This sequence joins TRBV3-1 and TRBJ2-5, with 9 bases aligning to TRBD2. CDR3 length: 14 amino acids. CDR1 is LGHDT and CDR2 is YNNKEL in the germline V gene (reference sequence). With 7 bases clipped from V and 1 base from J, the junction kept 4 bases outside the gene matches. CDR3 region: CASILAGFQETQYF. CDR3 bases: TGTGCCAGCATTCTAGCGGGATTCCAAGAGACCCAGTACTTC.

About this clonotype itself: This likely comes from a read error, as the CDR3 has no conserved phenylalanine or tryptophan at its end. The J gene is TRBJ1-4, the V gene TRBV4-3; a possible D gene is TRBD1 (5 bases). This CDR3 is built from 15 residues. From germline, CDR1 is LGHNA and CDR2 YSLEER. V was pared by 3 bases and J by 4 bases, with 12 bases between. The CDR3 DNA sequence: TGCGCCAGCAGCCATAACGACAGCCTTAATGAAAAACTGTTTTTA. Protein sequence: CASSHNDSLNEKLFL.

This clonotype has more than one count but fewer than ten. V gene TRBV10-2 combines with J gene TRBJ2-3, with a tentative D call TRBD2 (5 bases). Germline CDR1 and CDR2: WSHSY and SAAADI. Trimming removed 3 bases at V and 1 base at J, with 11 bases between. CDR3 length equals 15 residues. CDR3 sequence: CASSEWAGGTDTQYF. As DNA, the CDR3 is TGCGCCAGCAGTGAATGGGCGGGCGGCACAGATACGCAGTATTTT.

Notes on this clonotype: A much larger clone is a single base away; this may be a read error. The rearrangement joins TRBV20-1 to TRBJ2-3; 8 positions agree with TRBD2. Germline loops: CDR1 DFQATT, CDR2 SNEGSKA (reference sequence). The CDR3 totals 17 residues. This CDR3 is CGADRDGGLAGTDTQYF. The CDR3 nucleotides are TGCGGTGCTGACCGGGACGGAGGACTAGCTGGCACAGATACGCAGTATTTT.

This clonotype appeared many times. V usage is TRBV27 and J usage is TRBJ2-5; D is unclear. V lost 3 bases and J 5 bases, leaving 10 bases between the germline ends. The CDR3 is 13 amino acids. CDR1 is MNHEY, CDR2 SMNVEV, per germline (reference sequence). DNA of the CDR3: TGTGCCAGCAGTTTGTTAAGGTTGGAGACCCAGTACTTC. It yields the protein CASSLLRLETQYF.

This clonotype was picked up many times. The chain combines TRBV20-1 with TRBJ2-7; 12 positions match TRBD2. In germline, CDR1 is DFQATT, CDR2 SNEGSKA (reference sequence). Unmatched junction bases numbered 7, after V lost 4 bases and J lost 6 bases. CDR3 length equals 14 residues. The CDR3 spells CSAIQTSGRSEQYF. The CDR3 nucleotides read TGCAGTGCTATACAGACTAGCGGGAGAAGCGAGCAGTACTTC.

This clonotype came up many times. This sequence joins TRBV4-3 and TRBJ2-6; D unresolved. CDR3 length: 17 residues. The ends were cut back, 1 base at V and 0 bases at J, with 10 bases in the middle. Germline lookup yields CDR1 LGHNA and CDR2 YSLEER. The CDR3 coding sequence is TGCGCCAGCAGCCAAGTAGGACGCCTCTCTGGGGCCAACGTCCTGACTTTC. This translates into CASSQVGRLSGANVLTF.

Turning to this clonotype: A much larger clone lies a single base off, so this may be a read error. The chain joins TRBV7-9 to TRBJ2-2; no reliable D call. Per the germline V gene, CDR1 is SEHNR and CDR2 is FQNEAQ (reference sequence). The CDR3 runs to 15 residues. The V end lost 4 bases, the J end lost 9 bases, and 18 bases lay between the germline ends. In DNA, the CDR3 is TGTGCCAGCAGCTCGACCGGGCCTCGACCCCGGGAGCTGTTTTTT. The encoded protein is CASSSTGPRPRELFF.

Notes on this clonotype: This may come from a read error, since a much larger clone is one base off. The gene calls are TRBV7-2 and TRBJ2-7; TRBD2 matches 7 bases. Germline V lookup: CDR1 SGHTA, CDR2 FQGNSA. There are 13 residues in the CDR3. The CDR3 spells CASSSPGGYERYF. The DNA of the CDR3 is TGTGCCAGCAGCTCGCCCGGGGGGTACGAGCGGTACTTC.

This clonotype was found many times. The chain links TRBV4-2 to TRBJ1-1; D is possibly TRBD1 (5 bases). Deletions cut 0 bases from V and 0 bases from J, with 14 bases between. Germline CDR1 LGHNA, CDR2 YNFKEQ. This CDR3 region has 17 residues. DNA for the CDR3: TGTGCCAGCAGCCAAGATCTGGACAACCCAATGAACACTGAAGCTTTCTTT. Residues: CASSQDLDNPMNTEAFF.

This clonotype was recorded at least ten times. V gene TRBV10-3 combines with J gene TRBJ2-7; TRBD2 matches 11 bases. Trimming removed 6 bases from V and 10 bases from J; junction bases left unmatched: 5. The CDR3 totals 12 residues. CDR1 is ENHRY, CDR2 SYGVKD, per germline. CDR3 amino acids: CAIRLAGGDQYF. As DNA, the CDR3 is TGTGCCATCAGGCTAGCGGGAGGAGACCAGTACTTC.

This clonotype came up many times. V and J are TRBV28 and TRBJ1-1; no reliable D call. Trimming took off 6 bases at V and 1 base at J, with 9 bases between the two ends. CDR3 size: 13 residues. Germline V lookup: CDR1 MDHEN, CDR2 SYDVKM. The chain's CDR3 is CASRFTENTEAFF. DNA for the CDR3: TGTGCCAGCAGATTTACAGAGAACACTGAAGCTTTCTTT.

This clonotype was counted between two and nine times. Because the CDR3 is missing its conserved closing phenylalanine or tryptophan, this is likely a read error. The chain recombines TRBV12-3 or TRBV12-4 with TRBJ2-3, with D hard to call. Trimming took 3 bases from V and 3 from J, leaving 4 bases between them. This CDR3 spans 12 amino acids. CDR3 loop: CASSLGTDTQYL. For the CDR3, the DNA is TGTGCCAGCAGTTTGGGGACAGATACGCAGTATCTT.

This clonotype has only a few counts. This sequence joins TRBV12-3 or TRBV12-4 and TRBJ2-3; 8 bases agree with TRBD2. Trimming cost V 4 bases and J 0 bases; bases outside gene matches: 12. CDR3 size: 18 residues. CDR3 in DNA: TGTGCCAGCAGTTCCCCCGATCCCCCTAGCGGGAGCACAGATACGCAGTATTTT. The encoded protein is CASSSPDPPSGSTDTQYF.

The table lists this clonotype with many counts. This rearrangement joins TRBV19 to TRBJ2-3, with TRBD2 identical over 10 bases. The germline V gene has CDR1 LNHDA and CDR2 SQIVND (reference sequence). J was trimmed by 4 bases and V by 3 bases; bases with no gene match: 4. This CDR3 is built from 15 residues. The CDR3 spells CASSILAGAPDTQYF. CDR3 nucleotide sequence: TGTGCCAGTAGTATCCTAGCGGGAGCCCCAGATACGCAGTATTTT.

The CDR3 loop reads CASSPPSEISDTQYF. Written as DNA, the CDR3 is TGTGCCAGCTCACCGCCTAGCGAGATATCAGATACGCAGTATTTT. J is TRBJ2-3 and V is TRBV18, with a tentative D call TRBD2 (6 bases). There are 15 residues in the CDR3. From germline, CDR1 is KGHSH and CDR2 LQKENI. V lost 3 bases, J lost 4 bases, and 14 bases lay in between.

This clonotype was recorded many times. Sequence at one end of the junction differs from germline and may be a read error. This chain joins TRBV5-1 and TRBJ2-1, with D possibly TRBD2 on 5 matching bases. This CDR3 is 15 amino acids long. Germline CDR1 is SGHRS and CDR2 is YFSETQ. CDR3 bases: TGCGCCAGCAGCTTGGTTGCGGACTCCTCCAATGAGCAGTTCTTC. This sequence encodes CASSLVADSSNEQFF.

Many counts were recorded for this clonotype. The chain carries TRBV6-2 or TRBV6-3 and TRBJ1-1; D unresolved. The germline V and J ends were trimmed by 6 bases and 1 base, with 3 bases remaining between them. Germline assignment: CDR1 MNHEY and CDR2 SVGEGT. The CDR3 sequence is 11 residues long. As DNA, the CDR3 is TGTGCCAGCAGACGGAACACTGAAGCTTTCTTT. It yields the protein CASRRNTEAFF.

The CDR3 DNA reads as TGTGCCAGCAGCCAAGTCTCGGCAGGGTTACCCACAGATACGCAGTATTTT. It specifies CASSQVSAGLPTDTQYF. The rearrangement uses TRBV3-1 and TRBJ2-3; TRBD1 is a possible D gene (5 bases). The CDR3 length is 17 residues. Trimming pared 1 base from V and 2 bases from J, leaving 16 bases between. Looked up from germline, CDR1 is LGHDT and CDR2 is YNNKEL (reference sequence).

This clonotype was found a few times. CDR3 nucleotides: TGTGCCGCCTCCCCCGGGACAGGGACTCAGCCCCAGCATTTT. Translating it yields CAASPGTGTQPQHF. The chain combines TRBV10-3 with TRBJ1-5; 9 positions match TRBD1. CDR3 length equals 14 residues. V shed 11 bases, J shed 6 bases, and the junction held 11 bases outside the gene matches. The germline gives CDR1 ENHRY, CDR2 SYGVKD.

The V gene is TRBV6-5, the J gene TRBJ2-1, with TRBD1 matching over 9 bases. The CDR3 covers 13 residues. The germline gives CDR1 MNHEY, CDR2 SVGAGI. After removal of 11 bases from V and 5 bases from J, the junction contained 7 bases not matched to a gene. Written as DNA, the CDR3 is TGTGCCTCAACAGGGGGCTACCACAATGAGCAGTTCTTC. Residues: CASTGGYHNEQFF.

The rearrangement joins TRBV7-9 to TRBJ1-1; D gene uncertain. The length of the CDR3 is 13 residues. V was clipped by 5 bases and J by 0 bases, with 7 bases between them. CDR1 and CDR2 from the germline V gene are SEHNR and FQNEAQ (reference sequence). The CDR3 DNA reads TGTGCCAGCAGCCGTCCATTGAACACTGAAGCTTTCTTT. Amino acid sequence: CASSRPLNTEAFF.

As concerns this clonotype: It may be a read error: a sequence one base away is much more abundant. The chain carries TRBV6-5 and TRBJ2-3; 11 bases match TRBD2. The CDR3 is 16 residues long. V was clipped by 2 bases and J by 2 bases; unmatched bases: 3. Germline V gives CDR1 MNHEY, CDR2 SVGAGI. The CDR3 spells CASSYPSGRFTDTQYF. In nucleotides, the CDR3 is TGTGCCAGCAGTTACCCTAGCGGGAGGTTCACAGATACGCAGTATTTT.

This clonotype was seen repeatedly, ten times or more. This chain joins TRBV7-3 and TRBJ2-5, with D tentatively TRBD1 or TRBD2 (5 bases each). V was pared by 3 bases and J by 5 bases, with 13 bases between. The germline V gene encodes CDR1 SGHTA and CDR2 FQGTGA. This CDR3 comprises 14 residues. The CDR3 region has the DNA TGTGCCAGCAGCTTTTCCGGGACGCCGGAGACCCAGTACTTC. This translates into CASSFSGTPETQYF.

This clonotype was seen repeatedly, ten times or more. V is TRBV19 and J is TRBJ1-5; D call uncertain. This CDR3 region has 15 residues. V lost 5 bases to trimming and J lost 2 bases, with 13 bases between them. Germline CDR1 LNHDA, CDR2 SQIVND (reference sequence). In DNA, the CDR3 is TGTGCCAGTAGTCCAGGACCTGGGGGCAATCAGCCCCAGCATTTT. It is translated as CASSPGPGGNQPQHF.

The table lists this clonotype with many counts. The chain links TRBV30 to TRBJ1-1; perhaps TRBD1 as D (6 bases). Germline assignment: CDR1 GTSNPN and CDR2 SVGIG (reference sequence). The CDR3 is 15 amino acids. V shed 1 base and J shed 0 bases, with 12 bases lying between them. This CDR3 is CAWSERDNLNTEAFF. In DNA form, the CDR3 reads TGTGCCTGGAGTGAAAGGGACAACTTGAACACTGAAGCTTTCTTT.

There are many counts of this clonotype. This chain connects TRBV4-3 to TRBJ2-1, with 7 nucleotides matching TRBD2. Trimming at V came to 4 bases and at J to 1 base, leaving 7 bases not matched to a gene. There are 16 residues in the CDR3. The germline gives CDR1 LGHNA, CDR2 YSLEER. CDR3 protein: CASSPAGTMSYNEQFF. CDR3 sequence (DNA): TGCGCCAGCAGCCCAGCCGGGACTATGTCCTACAATGAGCAGTTCTTC.

This clonotype occurred a few times. This chain connects TRBV4-1 to TRBJ1-1; D ambiguous. Germline V gives CDR1 MGHRA, CDR2 YSYEKL. Trimming removed 2 bases from V and 1 base from J, with 8 bases in between. This CDR3 has 14 amino acids. The CDR3: CASSQTFTNTEAFF. The CDR3 nucleotides read TGCGCCAGCAGCCAAACCTTCACGAACACTGAAGCTTTCTTT.